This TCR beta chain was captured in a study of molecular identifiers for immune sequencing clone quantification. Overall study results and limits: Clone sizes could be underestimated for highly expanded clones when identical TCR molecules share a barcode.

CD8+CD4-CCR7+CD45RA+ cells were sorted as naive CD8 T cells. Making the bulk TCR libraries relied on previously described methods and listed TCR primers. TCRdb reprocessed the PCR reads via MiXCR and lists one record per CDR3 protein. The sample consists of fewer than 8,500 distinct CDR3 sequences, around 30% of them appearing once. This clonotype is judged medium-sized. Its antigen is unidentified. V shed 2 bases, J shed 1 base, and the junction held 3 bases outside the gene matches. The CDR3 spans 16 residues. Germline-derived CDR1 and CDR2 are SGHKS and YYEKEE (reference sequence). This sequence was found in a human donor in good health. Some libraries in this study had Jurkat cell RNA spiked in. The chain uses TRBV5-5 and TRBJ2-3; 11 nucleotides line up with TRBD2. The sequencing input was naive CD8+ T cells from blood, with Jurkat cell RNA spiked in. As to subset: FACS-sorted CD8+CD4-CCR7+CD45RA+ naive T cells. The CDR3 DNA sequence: TGTGCCAGCAGCTTTCTAGCGGGAGGTCGCACAGATACGCAGTATTTT. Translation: CASSFLAGGRTDTQYF.